This T cell receptor (beta chain) was recovered during a study of blood T cells in healthy people across ages. From germline, CDR1 is MGHRA and CDR2 YSYEKL. Trimming cost V 1 base and J 3 bases; bases outside gene matches: 5. This CDR3 has 15 residues. Every participating donor contributed roughly 11 milliliters of peripheral blood through a draw. A second PCR, run for about 7 to 11 cycles, used a sample-barcoded 5' primer plus a J-beta primer mix. TCRdb re-called the 5' RACE reads through MiXCR, storing one row per CDR3 protein. Of roughly 1,300,000 distinct CDR3 sequences in the sample, almost 60% were seen once.

The gene calls are TRBV4-1 and TRBJ1-2; 7 nucleotides align to TRBD1. The origin of this receptor is a man aged 18 to 29 in good health. The source material was blood. CDR3 sequence reads: CASSQVGTEDYGYTF. The CDR3 coding sequence is TGCGCCAGCAGCCAAGTCGGGACAGAGGACTATGGCTACACCTTC.